This TCR beta chain appears in the sequencing data of a study of human T cells and chemical hapten exposure. MiXCR was run by TCRdb on the RACE reads, yielding one entry per CDR3 protein. This sample has around 360,000 distinct CDR3 sequences, with about 6% found just once. Germline CDR1 MGHRA, CDR2 YSYEKL. The CDR3 extends over 17 amino acids. With V trimmed by 2 bases and J by 8 bases, 13 bases remained unmatched. Many counts were recorded for this clonotype. Its cognate antigen is unknown. Study observations and caveats: No shift was seen in TCRs above 1 in 1000 frequency with DPC sensitization.

The sample's time point: patch test 2, 6 weeks after DPC sensitization. This sample's treatment: therapeutic diphenylcyclopropenone sensitization with weekly scalp DPC. The sample here was whole blood, taken in connection with sensitization to the hapten diphenylcyclopropenone (DPC). The rearrangement uses TRBV4-1 and TRBJ1-5; 9 bases match TRBD1. This clonotype originated in a woman under 30 with alopecia areata. Some clones in this sample may be carry-over from other donors' samples. The CDR3 is CASSQIWTGESEKPQHF. The CDR3 DNA sequence: TGCGCCAGCAGCCAAATCTGGACAGGGGAGAGCGAGAAGCCCCAGCATTTT.